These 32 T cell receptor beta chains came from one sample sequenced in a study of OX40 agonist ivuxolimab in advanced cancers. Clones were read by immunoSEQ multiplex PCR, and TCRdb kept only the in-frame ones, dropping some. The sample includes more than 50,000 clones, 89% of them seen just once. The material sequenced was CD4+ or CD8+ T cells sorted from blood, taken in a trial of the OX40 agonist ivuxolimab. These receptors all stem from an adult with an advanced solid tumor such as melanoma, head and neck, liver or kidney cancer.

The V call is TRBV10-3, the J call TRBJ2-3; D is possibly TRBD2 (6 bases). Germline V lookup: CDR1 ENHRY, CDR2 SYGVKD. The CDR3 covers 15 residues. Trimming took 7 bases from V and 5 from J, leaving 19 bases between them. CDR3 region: CAIKPNRGKGDTQYF. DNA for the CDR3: TGTGCCATCAAACCGAACCGGGGGAAAGGAGATACGCAGTATTTT.

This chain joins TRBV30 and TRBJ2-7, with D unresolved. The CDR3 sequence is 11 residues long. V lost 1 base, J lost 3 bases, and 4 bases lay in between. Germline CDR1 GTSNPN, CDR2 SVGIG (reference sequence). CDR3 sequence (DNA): TGTGCCTGGAGTGGGAGCTACGAGCAGTACTTC. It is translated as CAWSGSYEQYF.

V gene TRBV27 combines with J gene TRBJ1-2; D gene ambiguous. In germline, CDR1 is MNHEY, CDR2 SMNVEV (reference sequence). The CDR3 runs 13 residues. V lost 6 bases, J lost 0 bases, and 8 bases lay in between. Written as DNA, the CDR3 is TGTGCCAGCAGACAGTTCTCTAACTATGGCTACACCTTC. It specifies CASRQFSNYGYTF.

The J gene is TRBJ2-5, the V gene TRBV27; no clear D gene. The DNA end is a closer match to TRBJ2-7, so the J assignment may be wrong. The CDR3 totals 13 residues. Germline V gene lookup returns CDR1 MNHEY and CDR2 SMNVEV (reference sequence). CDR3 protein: CASSLGPVYEQYF. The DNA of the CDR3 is TGTGCCAGCAGTTTAGGGCCAGTCTACGAGCAGTACTTC.

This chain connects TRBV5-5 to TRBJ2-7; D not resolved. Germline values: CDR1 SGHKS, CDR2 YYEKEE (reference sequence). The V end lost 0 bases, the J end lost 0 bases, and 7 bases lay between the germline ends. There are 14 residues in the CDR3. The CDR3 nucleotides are TGTGCCAGCAGCTTGGTGGCCAGCTCCTACGAGCAGTACTTC. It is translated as CASSLVASSYEQYF.

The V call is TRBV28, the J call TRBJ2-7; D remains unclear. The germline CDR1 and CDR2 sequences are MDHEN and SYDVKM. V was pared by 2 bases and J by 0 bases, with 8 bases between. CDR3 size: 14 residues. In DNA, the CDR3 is TGTGCCAGCAGTTTAAGTCAAAGCTCCTACGAGCAGTACTTC. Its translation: CASSLSQSSYEQYF.

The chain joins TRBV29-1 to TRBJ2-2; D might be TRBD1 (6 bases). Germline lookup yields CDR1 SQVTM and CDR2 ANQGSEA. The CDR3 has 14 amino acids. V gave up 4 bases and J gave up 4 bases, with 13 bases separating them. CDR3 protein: CSVGTGKGTGELFF. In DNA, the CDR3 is TGCAGCGTTGGAACAGGGAAGGGCACCGGGGAGCTGTTTTTT.

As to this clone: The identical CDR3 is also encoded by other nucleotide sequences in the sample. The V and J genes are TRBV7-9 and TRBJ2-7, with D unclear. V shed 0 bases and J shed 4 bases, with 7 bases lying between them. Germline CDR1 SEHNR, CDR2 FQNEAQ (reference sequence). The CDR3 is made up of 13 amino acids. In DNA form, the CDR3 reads TGTGCCAGCAGCTTAGCCCAAGGATACGAGCAGTACTTC. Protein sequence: CASSLAQGYEQYF. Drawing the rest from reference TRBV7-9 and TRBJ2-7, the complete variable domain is DTGVSQNPRHKITKRGQNVTFRCDPISEHNRLYWYRQTLGQGPEFLTYFQNEAQLEKSRLLSDRFSAERPKGSFSTLEIQRTEQGDSAMYLCASSLAQGYEQYFGPGTRLTVT.

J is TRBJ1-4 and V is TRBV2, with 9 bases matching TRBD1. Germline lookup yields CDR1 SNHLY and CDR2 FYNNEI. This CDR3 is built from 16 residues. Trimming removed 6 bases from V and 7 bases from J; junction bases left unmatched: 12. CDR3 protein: CASRGERGQGGEKLFF. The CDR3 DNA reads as TGTGCCAGCAGGGGGGAGCGGGGACAGGGAGGTGAAAAACTGTTTTTT.

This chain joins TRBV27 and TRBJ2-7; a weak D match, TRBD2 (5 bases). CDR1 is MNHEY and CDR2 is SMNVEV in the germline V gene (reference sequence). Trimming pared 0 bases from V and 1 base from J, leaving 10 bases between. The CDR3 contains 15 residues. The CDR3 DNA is TGTGCCAGCAGTTTATCCGTTTCGGGGTCCTACGAGCAGTACTTC. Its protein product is CASSLSVSGSYEQYF.

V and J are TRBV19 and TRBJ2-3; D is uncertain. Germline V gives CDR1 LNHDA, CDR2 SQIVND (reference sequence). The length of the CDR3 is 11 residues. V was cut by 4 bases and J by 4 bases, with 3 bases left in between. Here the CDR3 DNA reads TGTGCCAGTAGTACGTCAGATACGCAGTATTTT. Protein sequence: CASSTSDTQYF.

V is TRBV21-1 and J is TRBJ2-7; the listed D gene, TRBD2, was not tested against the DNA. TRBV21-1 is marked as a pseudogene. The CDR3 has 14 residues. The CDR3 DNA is TGTGCCAGCAGCAAGATAGTTAATATCCACGAGCAGTACTTC. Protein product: CASSKIVNIHEQYF.

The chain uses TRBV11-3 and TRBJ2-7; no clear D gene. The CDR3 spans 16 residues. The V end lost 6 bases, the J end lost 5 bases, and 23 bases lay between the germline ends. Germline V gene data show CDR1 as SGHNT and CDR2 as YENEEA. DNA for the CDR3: TGTGCCAGCAGTTTAAGGGTCGATGGCAGGCGCGACGAGCAGTACTTC. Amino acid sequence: CASSLRVDGRRDEQYF. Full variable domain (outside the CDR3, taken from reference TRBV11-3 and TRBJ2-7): EAGVVQSPRYKIIEKKQPVAFWCNPISGHNTLYWYLQNLGQGPELLIRYENEEAVDDSQLPKDRFSAERLKGVDSTLKIQPAELGDSAVYLCASSLRVDGRRDEQYFGPGTRLTVT.

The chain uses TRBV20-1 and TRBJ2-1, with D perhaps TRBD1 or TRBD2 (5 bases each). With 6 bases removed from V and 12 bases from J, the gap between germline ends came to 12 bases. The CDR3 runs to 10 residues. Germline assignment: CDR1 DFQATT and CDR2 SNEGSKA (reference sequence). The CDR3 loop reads CSALSGRQFF. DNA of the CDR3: TGCAGTGCCCTCTCGGGACGGCAGTTCTTC.

CDR3 sequence reads: CASSEAGSYHSGNTIYF. CDR3 nucleotide sequence: TGTGCCAGCAGTGAAGCGGGCAGTTACCACTCTGGAAACACCATATATTTT. This sequence joins TRBV2 and TRBJ1-3; D is ambiguous. V lost 0 bases to trimming and J lost 0 bases, with 12 bases between them. The germline gives CDR1 SNHLY, CDR2 FYNNEI. This CDR3 comprises 17 residues.

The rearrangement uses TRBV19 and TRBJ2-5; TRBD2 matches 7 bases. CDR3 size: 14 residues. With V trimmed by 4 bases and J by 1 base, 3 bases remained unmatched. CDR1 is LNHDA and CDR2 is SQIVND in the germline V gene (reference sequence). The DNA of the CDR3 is TGTGCCAGTAGTAGGGAGGGGCCCCAAGAGACCCAGTACTTC. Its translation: CASSREGPQETQYF.

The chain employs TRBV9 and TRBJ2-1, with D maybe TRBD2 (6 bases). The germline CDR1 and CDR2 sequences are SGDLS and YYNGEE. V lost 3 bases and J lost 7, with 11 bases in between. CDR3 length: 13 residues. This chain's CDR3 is CASSAPTRNEQFF. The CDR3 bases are TGTGCCAGCAGCGCTCCGACTAGGAATGAGCAGTTCTTC.

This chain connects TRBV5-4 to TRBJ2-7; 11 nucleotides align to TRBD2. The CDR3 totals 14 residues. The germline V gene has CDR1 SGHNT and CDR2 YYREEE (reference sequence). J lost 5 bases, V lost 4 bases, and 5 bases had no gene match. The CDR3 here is CASSPLAGGDEQYF. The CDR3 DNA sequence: TGTGCCAGCAGCCCCTTAGCGGGGGGGGACGAGCAGTACTTC.

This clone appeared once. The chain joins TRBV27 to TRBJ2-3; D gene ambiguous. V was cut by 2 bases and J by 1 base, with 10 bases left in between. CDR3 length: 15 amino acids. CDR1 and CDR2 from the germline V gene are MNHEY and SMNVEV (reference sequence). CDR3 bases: TGTGCCAGCAGTTTAACGGACGGTCGCACAGATACGCAGTATTTT. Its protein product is CASSLTDGRTDTQYF.

DNA for the CDR3: TGTGCCAGCAGTTACGGTTCGGGACTAGCGCGCTACGAGCAGTACTTC. It yields the protein CASSYGSGLARYEQYF. The chain links TRBV6-5 to TRBJ2-7; 10 nucleotides agree with TRBD2. Germline values: CDR1 MNHEY, CDR2 SVGAGI. J gave up 3 bases and V 2 bases, and 7 bases lay outside the gene matches. The CDR3 runs to 16 residues.

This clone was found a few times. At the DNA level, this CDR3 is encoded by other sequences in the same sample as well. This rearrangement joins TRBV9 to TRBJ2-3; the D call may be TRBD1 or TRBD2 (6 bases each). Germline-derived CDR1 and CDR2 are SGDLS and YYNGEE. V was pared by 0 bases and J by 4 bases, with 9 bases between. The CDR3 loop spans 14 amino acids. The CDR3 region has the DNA TGTGCCAGCAGCGTAGGGGGGGCTTCAGATACGCAGTATTTT. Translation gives CASSVGGASDTQYF.

The DNA for the CDR3 is TGCGCCAGCAGCTCTTATGGGCCGACCAATGGCTACACCTTC. Translating it yields CASSSYGPTNGYTF. The chain carries TRBV4-1 and TRBJ1-2; D remains ambiguous. The V gene's germline CDR1 is MGHRA and CDR2 YSYEKL. V was pared by 5 bases and J by 6 bases, with 16 bases between. The CDR3 is 14 residues long.

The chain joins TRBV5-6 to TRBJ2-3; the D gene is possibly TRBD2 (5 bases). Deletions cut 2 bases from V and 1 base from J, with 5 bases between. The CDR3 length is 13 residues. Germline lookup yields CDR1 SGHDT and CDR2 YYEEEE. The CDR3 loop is CASSFGGTDTQYF. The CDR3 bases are TGTGCCAGCAGCTTCGGGGGCACAGATACGCAGTATTTT. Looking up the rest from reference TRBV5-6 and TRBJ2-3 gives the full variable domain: DAGVTQSPTHLIKTRGQQVTLRCSPKSGHDTVSWYQQALGQGPQFIFQYYEEEERQRGNFPDRFSGHQFPNYSSELNVNALLLGDSALYLCASSFGGTDTQYFGPGTRLTVL.

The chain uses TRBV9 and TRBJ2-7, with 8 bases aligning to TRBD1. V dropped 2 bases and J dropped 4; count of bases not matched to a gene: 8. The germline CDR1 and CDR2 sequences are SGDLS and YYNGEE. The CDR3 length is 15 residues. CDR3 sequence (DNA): TGTGCCAGCAGCGTTACAGGGGGACCTGTATACGAGCAGTACTTC. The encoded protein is CASSVTGGPVYEQYF. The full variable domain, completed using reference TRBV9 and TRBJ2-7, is DSGVTQTPKHLITATGQRVTLRCSPRSGDLSVYWYQQSLDQGLQFLIQYYNGEERAKGNILERFSAQQFPDLHSELNLSSLELGDSALYFCASSVTGGPVYEQYFGPGTRLTVT.

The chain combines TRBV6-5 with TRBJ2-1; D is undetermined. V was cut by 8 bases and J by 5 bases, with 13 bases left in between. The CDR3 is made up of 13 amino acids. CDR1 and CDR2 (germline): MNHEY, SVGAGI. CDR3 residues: CASSLVGDNEQFF. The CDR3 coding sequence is TGTGCCAGCTCCCTGGTAGGCGACAATGAGCAGTTCTTC.

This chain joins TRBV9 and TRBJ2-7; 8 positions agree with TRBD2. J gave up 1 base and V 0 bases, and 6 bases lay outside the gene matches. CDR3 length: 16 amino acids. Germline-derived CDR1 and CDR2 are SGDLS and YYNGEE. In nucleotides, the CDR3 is TGTGCCAGCAGCGTAGAGGGCGGGGGGACATCCTACGAGCAGTACTTC. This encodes CASSVEGGGTSYEQYF.

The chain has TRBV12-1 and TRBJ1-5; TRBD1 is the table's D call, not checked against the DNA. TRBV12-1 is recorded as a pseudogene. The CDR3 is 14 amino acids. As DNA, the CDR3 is TGTGCCAGCAGCTCCCGACAGTGCTTGCAGCCCCAGCATTTT. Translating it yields CASSSRQCLQPQHF.

The CDR3: CASSVDPSGSYEQYF. The CDR3 DNA sequence: TGTGCCAGCAGCGTAGATCCTAGCGGATCCTACGAGCAGTACTTC. This chain joins TRBV9 and TRBJ2-7; 7 nucleotides match TRBD2. Germline CDR1 and CDR2: SGDLS and YYNGEE. The CDR3 is made up of 15 amino acids. V was pared by 0 bases and J by 1 base, with 4 bases of the junction left unmatched. Complete variable domain (other parts from reference TRBV9 and TRBJ2-7): DSGVTQTPKHLITATGQRVTLRCSPRSGDLSVYWYQQSLDQGLQFLIQYYNGEERAKGNILERFSAQQFPDLHSELNLSSLELGDSALYFCASSVDPSGSYEQYFGPGTRLTVT.

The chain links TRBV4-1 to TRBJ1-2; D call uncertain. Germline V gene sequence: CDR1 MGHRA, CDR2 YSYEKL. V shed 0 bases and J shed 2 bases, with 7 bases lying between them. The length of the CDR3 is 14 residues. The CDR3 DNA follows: TGCGCCAGCAGCCAAGATCTGGGGAACTATGGCTACACCTTC. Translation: CASSQDLGNYGYTF.

CDR3: CASSHAAYNEQFF. The CDR3 nucleotides read TGTGCCAGCAGTCATGCAGCCTACAATGAGCAGTTCTTC. The J gene is TRBJ2-1, the V gene TRBV27, with D hard to call. The ends were cut back, 5 bases at V and 2 bases at J, with 7 bases in the middle. This CDR3 comprises 13 residues. CDR1 and CDR2 from the germline V gene are MNHEY and SMNVEV (reference sequence).

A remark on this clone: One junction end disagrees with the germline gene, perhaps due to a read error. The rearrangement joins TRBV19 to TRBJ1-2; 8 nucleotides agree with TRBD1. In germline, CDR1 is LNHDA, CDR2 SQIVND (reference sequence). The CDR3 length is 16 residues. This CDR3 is CANSIPGQVLNYGYTF. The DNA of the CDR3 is TGTGCCAATAGTATCCCGGGACAGGTCCTGAACTATGGCTACACCTTC.

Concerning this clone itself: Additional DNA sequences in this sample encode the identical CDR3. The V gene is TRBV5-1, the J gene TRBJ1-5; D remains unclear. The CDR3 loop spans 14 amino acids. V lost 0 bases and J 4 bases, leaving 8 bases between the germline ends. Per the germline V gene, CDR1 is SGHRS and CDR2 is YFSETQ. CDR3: CASSLEGVNQPQHF. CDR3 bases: TGCGCCAGCAGCTTGGAGGGTGTTAATCAGCCCCAGCATTTT.